This TCR beta chain was identified in a study of cytomegalovirus exposure and HLA in healthy donors. With 60 Vbeta and 13 Jbeta primers, the PCR was carried out. Profiling relied on immunoSEQ multiplex PCR, and the TCRdb table lists in-frame clones only, not all of them. The data hold about 130,000 clones, with around 70% observed a single time. In germline, CDR1 is SGDLS, CDR2 YYNGEE. V lost 0 bases, J lost 4 bases, and 6 bases stayed unmatched. This CDR3 region has 16 residues. General study findings and limits: Within an earlier analysis, most TCR beta V segments proved productive either about 90% or about 30% of the time.

Points on this clone: Its antigen is undetermined.

The specimen sequenced was PBMCs. This chain connects TRBV9 to TRBJ2-2; 7 positions match TRBD2. The origin of this receptor is a woman aged 55-75 years in good health and CMV-seropositive. The CDR3 coding sequence is TGTGCCAGCAGCGTAGGGGGGGGAGCGAGCACCGGGGAGCTGTTTTTT. Residues: CASSVGGGASTGELFF.